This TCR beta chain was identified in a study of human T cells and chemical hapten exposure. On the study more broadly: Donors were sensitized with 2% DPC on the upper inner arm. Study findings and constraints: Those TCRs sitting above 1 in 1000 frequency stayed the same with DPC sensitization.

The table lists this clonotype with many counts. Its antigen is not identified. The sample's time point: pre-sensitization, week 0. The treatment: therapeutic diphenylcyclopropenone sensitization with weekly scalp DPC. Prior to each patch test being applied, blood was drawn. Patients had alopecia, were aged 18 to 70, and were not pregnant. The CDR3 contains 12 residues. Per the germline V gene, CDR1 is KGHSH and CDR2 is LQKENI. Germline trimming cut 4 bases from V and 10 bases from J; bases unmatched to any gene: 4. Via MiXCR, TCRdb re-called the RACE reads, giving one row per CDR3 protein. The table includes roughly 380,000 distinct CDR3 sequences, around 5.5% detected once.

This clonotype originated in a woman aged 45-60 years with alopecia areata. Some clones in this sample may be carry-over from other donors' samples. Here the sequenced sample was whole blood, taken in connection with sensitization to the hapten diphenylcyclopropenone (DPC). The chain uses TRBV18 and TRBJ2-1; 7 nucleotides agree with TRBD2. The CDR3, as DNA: TGTGCCAGCTCACTACGGGGGGACGAGCAGTTCTTC. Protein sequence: CASSLRGDEQFF.